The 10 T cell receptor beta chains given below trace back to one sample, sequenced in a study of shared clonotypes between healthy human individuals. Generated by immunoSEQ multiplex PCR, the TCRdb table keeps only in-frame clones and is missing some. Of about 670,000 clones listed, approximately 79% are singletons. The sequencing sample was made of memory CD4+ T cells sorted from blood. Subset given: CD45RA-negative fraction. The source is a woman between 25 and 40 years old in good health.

The CDR3 sequence is CASSEPGAGAKETQYF. The CDR3 DNA follows: TGTGCCAGCAGTGAGCCGGGCGCCGGGGCGAAAGAGACCCAGTACTTC. The chain uses TRBV25-1 and TRBJ2-5; D may be TRBD1 or TRBD2 (5 bases each). The CDR3 length is 16 residues. V lost 3 bases, J lost 3 bases, and 17 bases lay in between. In germline, CDR1 is MGHDK, CDR2 SYGVNS.

Written as DNA, the CDR3 is TGCAGCGGGGAACAGGGATACGAGCAGTACTTC. Its protein product is CSGEQGYEQYF. The rearrangement uses TRBV29-1 and TRBJ2-7, with D tentatively TRBD1 (6 bases). Germline CDR1 SQVTM, CDR2 ANQGSEA. Trimming pared 7 bases from V and 4 bases from J, leaving 11 bases between. The CDR3 runs 11 residues.

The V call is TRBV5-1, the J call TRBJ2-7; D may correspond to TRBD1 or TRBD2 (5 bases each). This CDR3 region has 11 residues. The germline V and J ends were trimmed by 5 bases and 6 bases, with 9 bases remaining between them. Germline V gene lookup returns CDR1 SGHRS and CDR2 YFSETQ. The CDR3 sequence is CASSDSGEQYF. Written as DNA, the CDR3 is TGCGCCAGCAGTGACAGCGGCGAGCAGTACTTC.

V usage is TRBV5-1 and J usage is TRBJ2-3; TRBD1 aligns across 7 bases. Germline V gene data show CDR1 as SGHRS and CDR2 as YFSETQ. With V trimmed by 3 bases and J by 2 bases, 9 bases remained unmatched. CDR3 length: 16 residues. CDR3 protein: CASSYPGTENTDTQYF. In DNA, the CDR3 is TGCGCCAGCAGCTACCCCGGGACAGAAAACACAGATACGCAGTATTTT.

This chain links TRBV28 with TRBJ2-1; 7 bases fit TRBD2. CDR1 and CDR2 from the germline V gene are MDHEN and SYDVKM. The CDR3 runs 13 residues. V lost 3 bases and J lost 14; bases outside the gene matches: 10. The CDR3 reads CASSLGREDTKFF. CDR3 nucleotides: TGTGCCAGCAGTTTGGGACGGGAGGACACGAAGTTCTTC.

CDR3: CASSPPAAQHEQFF. The CDR3 DNA sequence: TGTGCCAGCAGCCCCCCGGCGGCGCAGCATGAGCAGTTCTTC. V is TRBV7-8 and J is TRBJ2-1; D is unclear. Germline V gives CDR1 SGHVS, CDR2 FQNEAQ. This CDR3 is built from 14 residues. The germline V and J ends were trimmed by 5 bases and 8 bases, with 16 bases remaining between them.

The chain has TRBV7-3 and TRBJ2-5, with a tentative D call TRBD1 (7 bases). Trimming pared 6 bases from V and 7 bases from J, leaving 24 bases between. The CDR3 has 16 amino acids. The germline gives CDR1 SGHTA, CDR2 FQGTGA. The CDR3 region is CASSPQGGATAVTQYF. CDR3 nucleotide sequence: TGTGCCAGCAGTCCCCAGGGGGGTGCGACCGCTGTGACCCAGTACTTC. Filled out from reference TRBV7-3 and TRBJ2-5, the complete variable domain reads GAGVSQTPSNKVTEKGKYVELRCDPISGHTALYWYRQSLGQGPEFLIYFQGTGAADDSGLPNDRFFAVRPEGSVSTLKIQRTERGDSAVYLCASSPQGGATAVTQYFGPGTRLLVL.

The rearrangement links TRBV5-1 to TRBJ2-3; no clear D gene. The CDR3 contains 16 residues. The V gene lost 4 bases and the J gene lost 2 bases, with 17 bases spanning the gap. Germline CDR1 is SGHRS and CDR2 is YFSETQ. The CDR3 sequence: CASSHEGRYDTDTQYF. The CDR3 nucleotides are TGCGCCAGCAGCCACGAAGGCCGTTATGACACAGATACGCAGTATTTT.

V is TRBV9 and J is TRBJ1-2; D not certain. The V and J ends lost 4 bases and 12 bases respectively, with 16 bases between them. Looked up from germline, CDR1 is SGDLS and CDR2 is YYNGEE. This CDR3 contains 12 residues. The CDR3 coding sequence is TGTGCCAGCAGCCCCCGCGGGGTTAGTAACACCTTC. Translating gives CASSPRGVSNTF. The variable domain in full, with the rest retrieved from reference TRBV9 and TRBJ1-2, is DSGVTQTPKHLITATGQRVTLRCSPRSGDLSVYWYQQSLDQGLQFLIQYYNGEERAKGNILERFSAQQFPDLHSELNLSSLELGDSALYFCASSPRGVSNTFGSGTRLTVV.

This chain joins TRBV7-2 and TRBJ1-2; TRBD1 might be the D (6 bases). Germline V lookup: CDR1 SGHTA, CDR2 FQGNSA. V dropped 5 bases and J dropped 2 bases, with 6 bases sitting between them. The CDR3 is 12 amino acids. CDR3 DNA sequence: TGTGCCAGCAGCGGGACAAACTATGGCTACACCTTC. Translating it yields CASSGTNYGYTF.